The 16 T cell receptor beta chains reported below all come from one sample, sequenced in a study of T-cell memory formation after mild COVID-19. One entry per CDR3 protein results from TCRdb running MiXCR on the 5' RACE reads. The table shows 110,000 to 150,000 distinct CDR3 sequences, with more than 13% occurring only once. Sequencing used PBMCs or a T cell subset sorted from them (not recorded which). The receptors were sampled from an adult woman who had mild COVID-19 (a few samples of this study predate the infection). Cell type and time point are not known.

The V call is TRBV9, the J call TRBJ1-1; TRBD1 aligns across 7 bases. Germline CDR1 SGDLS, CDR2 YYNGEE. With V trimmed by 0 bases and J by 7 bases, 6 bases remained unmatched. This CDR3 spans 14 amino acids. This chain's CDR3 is CASSVVSQGDEAFF. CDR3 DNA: TGTGCCAGCAGCGTAGTTTCTCAGGGGGATGAAGCTTTCTTT.

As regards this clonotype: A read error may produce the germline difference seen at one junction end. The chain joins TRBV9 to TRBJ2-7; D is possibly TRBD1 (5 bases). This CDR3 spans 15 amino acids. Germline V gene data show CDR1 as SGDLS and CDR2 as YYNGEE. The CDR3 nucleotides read TGTGCCAGCAGCGTAGGCCCAGGGCTCTCCCACGAGCAGTACTTC. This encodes CASSVGPGLSHEQYF.

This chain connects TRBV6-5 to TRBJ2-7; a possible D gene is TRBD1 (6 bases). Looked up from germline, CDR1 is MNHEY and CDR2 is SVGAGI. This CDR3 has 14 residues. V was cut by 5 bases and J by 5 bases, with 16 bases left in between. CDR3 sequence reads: CASSDRQARHEQYF. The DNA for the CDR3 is TGTGCCAGCAGTGACCGACAGGCGAGACACGAGCAGTACTTC.

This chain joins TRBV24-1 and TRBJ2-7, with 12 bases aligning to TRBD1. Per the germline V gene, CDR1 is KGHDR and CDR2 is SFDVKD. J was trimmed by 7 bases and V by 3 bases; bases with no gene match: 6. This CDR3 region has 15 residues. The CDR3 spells CATSDRDRGLSEQYF. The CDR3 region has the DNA TGTGCCACCAGTGATCGGGACAGGGGGCTCTCGGAGCAGTACTTC.

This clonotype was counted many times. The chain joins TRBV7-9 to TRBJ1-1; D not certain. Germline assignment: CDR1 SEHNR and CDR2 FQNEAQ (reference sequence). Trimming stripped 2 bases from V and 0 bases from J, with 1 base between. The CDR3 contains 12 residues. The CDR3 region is CASSLLNTEAFF. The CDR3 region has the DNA TGTGCCAGCAGCTTATTGAACACTGAAGCTTTCTTT.

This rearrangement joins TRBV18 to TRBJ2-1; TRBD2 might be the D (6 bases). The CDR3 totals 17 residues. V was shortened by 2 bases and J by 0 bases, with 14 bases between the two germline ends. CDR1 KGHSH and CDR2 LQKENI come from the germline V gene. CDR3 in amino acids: CASSPEAGRPSYNEQFF. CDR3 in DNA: TGTGCCAGCTCACCAGAGGCAGGGAGGCCCTCCTACAATGAGCAGTTCTTC.

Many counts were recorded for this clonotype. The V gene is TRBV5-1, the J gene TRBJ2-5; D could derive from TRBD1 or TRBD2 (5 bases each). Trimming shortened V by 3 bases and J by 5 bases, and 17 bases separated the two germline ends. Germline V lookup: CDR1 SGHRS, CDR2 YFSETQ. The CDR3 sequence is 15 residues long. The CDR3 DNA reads TGCGCCAGCAGCTCTGAAGAGGACTGGGGGGAGACCCAGTACTTC. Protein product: CASSSEEDWGETQYF.

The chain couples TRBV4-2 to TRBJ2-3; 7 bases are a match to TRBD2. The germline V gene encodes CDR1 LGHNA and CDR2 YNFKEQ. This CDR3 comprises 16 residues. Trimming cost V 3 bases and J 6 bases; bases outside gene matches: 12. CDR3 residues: CASSQLGSTAGDTQYF. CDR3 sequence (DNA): TGTGCCAGCAGCCAGCTAGGATCGACAGCGGGGGATACGCAGTATTTT.

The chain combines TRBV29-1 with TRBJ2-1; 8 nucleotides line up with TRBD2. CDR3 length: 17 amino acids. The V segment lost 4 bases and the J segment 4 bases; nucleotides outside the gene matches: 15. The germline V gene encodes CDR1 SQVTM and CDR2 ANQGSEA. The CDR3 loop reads CSVVSFSAGGPYNEQFF. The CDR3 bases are TGCAGCGTTGTATCCTTCTCCGCGGGAGGACCTTACAATGAGCAGTTCTTC.

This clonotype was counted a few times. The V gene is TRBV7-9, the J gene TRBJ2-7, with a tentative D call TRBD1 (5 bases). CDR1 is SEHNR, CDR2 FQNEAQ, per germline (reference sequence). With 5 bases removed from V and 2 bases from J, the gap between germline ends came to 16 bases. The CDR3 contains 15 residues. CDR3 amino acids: CASSPAWAGPYEQYF. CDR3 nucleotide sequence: TGTGCCAGCAGCCCCGCTTGGGCAGGGCCCTACGAGCAGTACTTC.

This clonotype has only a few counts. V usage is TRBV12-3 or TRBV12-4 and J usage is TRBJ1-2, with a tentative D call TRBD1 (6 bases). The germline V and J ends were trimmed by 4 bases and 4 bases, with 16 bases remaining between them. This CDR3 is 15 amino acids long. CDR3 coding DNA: TGTGCCAGCAGTTCACAGGGCCCTGGACCCTATGGCTACACCTTC. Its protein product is CASSSQGPGPYGYTF.

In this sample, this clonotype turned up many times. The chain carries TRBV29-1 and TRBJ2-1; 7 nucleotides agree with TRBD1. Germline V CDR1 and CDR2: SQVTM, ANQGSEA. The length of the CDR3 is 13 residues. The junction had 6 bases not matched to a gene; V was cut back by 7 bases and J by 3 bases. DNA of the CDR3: TGCAGCGCGAGACAGGGTAACTACAATGAGCAGTTCTTC. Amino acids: CSARQGNYNEQFF.

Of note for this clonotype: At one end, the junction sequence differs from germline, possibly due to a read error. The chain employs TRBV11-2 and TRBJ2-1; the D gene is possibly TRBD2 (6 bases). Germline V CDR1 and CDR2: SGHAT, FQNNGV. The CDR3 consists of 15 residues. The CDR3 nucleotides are TGTGCCAGCAGCATAGAGGGACTTAGCAACAATGAGCAGTTCTTC. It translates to CASSIEGLSNNEQFF.

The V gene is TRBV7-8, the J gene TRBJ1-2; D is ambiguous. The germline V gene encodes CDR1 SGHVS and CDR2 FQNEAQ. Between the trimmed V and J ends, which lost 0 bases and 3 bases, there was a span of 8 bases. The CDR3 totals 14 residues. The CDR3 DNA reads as TGTGCCAGCAGCTTAGCGCGGCAGTACTATGGCTACACCTTC. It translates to CASSLARQYYGYTF. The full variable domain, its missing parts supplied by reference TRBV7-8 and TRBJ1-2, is GAGVSQSPRYKVAKRGQDVALRCDPISGHVSLFWYQQALGQGPEFLTYFQNEAQLDKSGLPSDRFFAERPEGSVSTLKIQRTQQEDSAVYLCASSLARQYYGYTFGSGTRLTVV.

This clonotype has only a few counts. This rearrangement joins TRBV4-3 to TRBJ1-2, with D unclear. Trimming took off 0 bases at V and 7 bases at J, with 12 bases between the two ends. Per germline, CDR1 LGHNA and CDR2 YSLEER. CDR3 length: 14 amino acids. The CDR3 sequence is CASSQDARISGYTF. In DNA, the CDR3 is TGCGCCAGCAGCCAAGATGCCCGGATTTCTGGCTACACCTTC.

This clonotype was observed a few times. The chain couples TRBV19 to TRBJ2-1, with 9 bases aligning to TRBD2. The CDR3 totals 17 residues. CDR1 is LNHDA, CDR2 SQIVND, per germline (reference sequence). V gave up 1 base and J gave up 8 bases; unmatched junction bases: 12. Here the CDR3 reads CASSIVAGREGQHEQFF. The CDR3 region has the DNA TGTGCCAGTAGTATAGTGGCGGGGCGGGAGGGCCAACATGAGCAGTTCTTC. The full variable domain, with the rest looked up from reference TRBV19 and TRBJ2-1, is DGGITQSPKYLFRKEGQNVTLSCEQNLNHDAMYWYRQDPGQGLRLIYYSQIVNDFQKGDIAEGYSVSREKKESFPLTVTSAQKNPTAFYLCASSIVAGREGQHEQFFGPGTRLTVL.